There are a few counts of the clone carrying this T cell receptor beta chain. What it recognizes is unknown. Trimming removed 4 bases from V and 2 bases from J, with 8 bases in between. This CDR3 comprises 12 residues. Germline-derived CDR1 and CDR2 are SQVTM and ANQGSEA. This entry is derived from a study of T cells in Graves' hyperthyroidism and ophthalmopathy. TCR beta CDR3 sequences were amplified from RNA transcripts. Primed by the HTBI set, a first-round RT-PCR was run on the TCR CDR3. Via MiXCR, TCRdb re-called the multiplex PCR reads, giving one row per CDR3 protein. Among 560,000 or so distinct CDR3 sequences listed, 15% to 20% were seen once. Patients affected by ophthalmopathy presented a Clinical Activity Score of at least 3, a NOSPECS grade of at least 4, and disease duration below 3 months. General study findings and limits: The model anticipated ophthalmopathy a median about six months pre-onset. Blood also contained most expanded thyroid clonotypes above 0.001.

Sequenced sample: blood. The clonotype comes from a man aged 40-50 years with Graves' ophthalmopathy. This sequence joins TRBV29-1 and TRBJ2-5; D is unresolved. The CDR3 here is CSVGRFQETQYF. Written as DNA, the CDR3 is TGCAGCGTTGGTCGTTTTCAAGAGACCCAGTACTTC.